The source of this T cell receptor beta chain is a study of cytomegalovirus exposure and HLA in healthy donors. Points from the study as a whole: It has been reported that TCR beta sequences accurately predicted the HLA-A and HLA-B alleles of most subjects. The classifier reportedly diagnosed cytomegalovirus status with high specificity and sensitivity. The study listed some 160 cytomegalovirus-associated TCR beta chains.

The germline gives CDR1 LNHNV, CDR2 YYDKDF (reference sequence). The CDR3 spans 15 residues. Trimming left V 1 base short and J 5 bases short, with 15 bases between. PCR amplification relied on 60 Vbeta primers (plus 13 Jbeta primers). Sequencing was performed with immunoSEQ multiplex PCR; in TCRdb, only in-frame clones are kept and a portion is missing. Of around 93,000 clones in the sample, 65% to 85% were seen once. A remark on this clone: The antigen is undetermined.

Unrecorded immune exposure was likely among donors, who were nominally healthy when sampled. This rearrangement joins TRBV15 to TRBJ2-7, with D possibly TRBD2 on 5 matching bases. Sequencing was performed on PBMCs. This receptor was taken from a man between 45 and 60 years old in good health and CMV-seronegative. CDR3 sequence: CATSRVGGGLHEQYF. CDR3 DNA: TGTGCCACCAGCAGAGTGGGTGGAGGTCTCCACGAGCAGTACTTC.